This TCR beta chain was recovered during a study of T-cell reconstitution after alpha-beta-depleted transplantation in children. Unique molecular identifiers were incorporated when the TCRbeta library was constructed. TCRdb re-derived calls from the PCR reads in MiXCR, one entry per CDR3 protein. The data contain fewer than 350,000 distinct CDR3 sequences, roughly a tenth of them singletons. This clonotype was seen many times. CDR1 SGHRS and CDR2 YFSETQ come from the germline V gene. The CDR3 contains 13 residues. Trimming removed 4 bases at V and 1 base at J, with 9 bases between. The receptor was isolated from a boy younger than two with acute myeloid leukemia, due to receive a stem cell transplant. The sequencing here drew on PBMCs, taken before TCRalphabeta/CD19-depleted stem cell transplant. The chain links TRBV5-1 to TRBJ2-7; no reliable D call. As DNA, the CDR3 is TGCGCCAGCAGCCCCGACGGGTCCTACGAGCAGTACTTC. Protein: CASSPDGSYEQYF.